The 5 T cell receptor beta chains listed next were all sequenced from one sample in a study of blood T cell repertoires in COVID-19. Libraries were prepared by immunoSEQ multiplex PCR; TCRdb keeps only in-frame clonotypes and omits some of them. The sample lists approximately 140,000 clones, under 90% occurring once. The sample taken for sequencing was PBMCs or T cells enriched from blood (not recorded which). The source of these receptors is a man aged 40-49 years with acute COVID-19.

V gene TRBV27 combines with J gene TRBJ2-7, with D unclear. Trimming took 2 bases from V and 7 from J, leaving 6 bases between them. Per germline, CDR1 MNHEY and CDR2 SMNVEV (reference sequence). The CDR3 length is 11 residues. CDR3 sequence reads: CASSLGPEQYF. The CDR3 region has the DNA TGTGCCAGCAGTTTAGGGCCGGAGCAGTACTTC.

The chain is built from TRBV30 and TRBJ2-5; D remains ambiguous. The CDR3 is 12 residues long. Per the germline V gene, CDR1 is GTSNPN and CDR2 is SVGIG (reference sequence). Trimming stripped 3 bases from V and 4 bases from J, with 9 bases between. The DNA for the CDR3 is TGTGCCTGGAGCTATGTTGGAGAGACCCAGTACTTC. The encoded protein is CAWSYVGETQYF.

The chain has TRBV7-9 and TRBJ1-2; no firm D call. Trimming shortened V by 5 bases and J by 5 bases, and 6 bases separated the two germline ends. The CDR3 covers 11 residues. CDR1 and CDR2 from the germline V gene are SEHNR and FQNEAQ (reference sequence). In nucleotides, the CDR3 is TGTGCCAGCAGCCGAGAGTATGGCTACACCTTC. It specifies CASSREYGYTF.

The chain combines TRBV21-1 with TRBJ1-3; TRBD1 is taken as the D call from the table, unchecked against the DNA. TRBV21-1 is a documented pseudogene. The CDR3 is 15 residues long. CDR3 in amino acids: CASSFRACSGNTIYF. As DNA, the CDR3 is TGTGCCAGCAGCTTCAGGGCCTGTTCTGGAAACACCATATATTTT.

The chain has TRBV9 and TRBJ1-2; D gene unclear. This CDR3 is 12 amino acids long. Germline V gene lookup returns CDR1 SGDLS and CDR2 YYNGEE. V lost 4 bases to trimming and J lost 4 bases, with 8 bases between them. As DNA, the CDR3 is TGTGCCAGCAGCCGGGATCTCTATGGCTACACCTTC. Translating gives CASSRDLYGYTF.